This T cell receptor beta chain was observed in a study of lymphopenia after photon versus proton radiotherapy (dated by TCRdb to about 2019). As for the study more broadly: In patients with gastrointestinal tumors who developed high-grade lymphopenia, the study compared the immunological effects of photon radiation therapy with those of proton radiation therapy. The cohort comprised more than 15 patients with gastrointestinal tumors who received either photon or proton therapy and then developed lymphopenia. The study aimed to characterize how the two radiation modalities differ in their impact on the immune system. On the study overall, not on this receptor specifically: Relative stability during treatment was observed in proton-treated patients, whereas loss of naive T cells and TCR diversity and gain of effector/memory populations were observed in photon-treated patients. After the lymphocyte count nadir, oligoclonal expansion, especially of CD8+ Temra cells, was observed in photon-treated repertoires, and the drop in diversity was driven by this expansion. Across the cohort, among patients who died, a greater drop in TCR diversity after the nadir was inversely correlated with overall survival time. The authors looked at the survival association only in patients who died, and they framed better survival with proton therapy as a possibility rather than a demonstrated result.

Library method: the immunoSEQ multiplex PCR assay. Alongside multiparametric flow cytometry, deep sequencing of rearranged TCR beta loci was used to profile the T cell repertoires. Here the immuneACCESS table is served through TCRdb, limited to in-frame sequences with V and J called. Missing clones are a known gap in these copies; in checked studies unresolved V genes cover under half, and the rest lacks a known reason. The sample includes approximately 160,000 clones, with 88% observed a single time. The ten biggest clones cover around 5.1% of the sample. The CDR3 goes from the cysteine to the phenylalanine over 13 residues. The retained sequence is limited to the CDR3, 39 bases, with the frame set at the first base. CDR1 and CDR2 are read off the germline V gene as ENHRY and SYGVKD. The V end gives up 8 bases and the J end 5 bases, leaving 5 bases in the junction not matched to a gene. In the case of this clone: Which antigen it targets is not known. One base away there is no much larger clone; base qualities are not given.

The chain joins TRBV10-3 to TRBJ1-5, with TRBD1 matching 8 junction bases. The sequence came from a man aged 50 to 60 with gastric cancer. The specimen comprised peripheral blood, sampled from a patient treated with photon-based radiotherapy. The encoded CDR3 is CAIGDRLDQPQHF. The nucleotides read TGTGCCATCGGGGACAGGCTGGATCAGCCCCAGCATTTT.